This T cell receptor beta chain was documented in a study of cytomegalovirus exposure and HLA in healthy donors. Study-wide results and caveats: The availability of immune exposure information extended only to CMV serostatus. V- and J-gene trimming in TCR beta was tied to a missense DCLRE1C variant by an analysis performed later.

On this clone itself: Its antigen is as yet unknown.

This CDR3 has 14 residues. CDR1 and CDR2 (germline): KGHSH, LQKENI. With 2 bases clipped from V and 5 bases from J, the junction kept 3 bases outside the gene matches. The PCR ran on 60 Vbeta and 13 Jbeta primers. Here immunoSEQ multiplex PCR was the method, and the copy in TCRdb shows in-frame clones only, minus some. The profile shows about 130,000 clones, 70% to 80% of them singletons. The sample comprised PBMCs. V and J are TRBV18 and TRBJ2-5, with TRBD1 identical over 9 bases. The TCR originated in a man aged 25 to 45 in good health and CMV-seronegative. CDR3 bases: TGTGCCAGCTCACCAGGGACAGGGATGGAGACCCAGTACTTC. Protein sequence: CASSPGTGMETQYF.